The 19 T cell receptor beta chains in this list originate from one sample, sequenced in a study of blood T cell repertoires in COVID-19. Produced via immunoSEQ multiplex PCR; TCRdb's table is partial and in-frame only. There are some 150,000 clones in the sample; roughly 80% occur only once, and around 2.7% lies in the top ten. The sample taken for sequencing was peripheral blood. Receptors were obtained from a woman aged 80 or over with acute or convalescent COVID-19.

The genes are TRBV9 and TRBJ2-7, with D possibly TRBD2 on 6 matching bases. Germline V gene sequence: CDR1 SGDLS, CDR2 YYNGEE. The CDR3 is made up of 15 amino acids. V was pared by 4 bases and J by 5 bases, with 19 bases between. CDR3 sequence (DNA): TGTGCCAGCAGCTCAAATTCCCCAGGGAGGAACGAGCAGTACTTC. Amino acids: CASSSNSPGRNEQYF.

The gene calls are TRBV27 and TRBJ2-2; D may be TRBD2 (5 bases). This CDR3 spans 13 amino acids. The V end was cut by 3 bases, the J end by 3 bases, with 5 bases between. From germline, CDR1 is MNHEY and CDR2 SMNVEV (reference sequence). The CDR3 nucleotides are TGTGCCAGCAGTTTCGGGGACACCGGGGAGCTGTTTTTT. Translation: CASSFGDTGELFF.

The rearrangement joins TRBV6-6 to TRBJ1-1; 8 nucleotides align to TRBD1. The CDR3 sequence is 13 residues long. The germline V gene has CDR1 MNHNY and CDR2 SVGAGI (reference sequence). With 6 bases clipped from V and 1 base from J, the junction kept 1 base outside the gene matches. The chain's CDR3 is CASSDRGNTEAFF. CDR3 DNA: TGTGCCAGCAGCGACAGGGGGAACACTGAAGCTTTCTTT.

The chain carries TRBV29-1 and TRBJ2-5; 7 nucleotides match TRBD2. Germline V gene data show CDR1 as SQVTM and CDR2 as ANQGSEA. The CDR3 is 13 amino acids. The V and J ends lost 4 bases and 0 bases, in that order; junction bases with no gene match: 2. In DNA form, the CDR3 reads TGCAGCGTTGGGGAGGGATACCAAGAGACCCAGTACTTC. Its translation: CSVGEGYQETQYF.

The genes are TRBV7-9 and TRBJ2-2, with D possibly TRBD1 on 6 matching bases. Germline V gives CDR1 SEHNR, CDR2 FQNEAQ (reference sequence). V was pared by 5 bases and J by 6 bases, with 13 bases between. This CDR3 has 14 amino acids. The CDR3 DNA reads TGTGCCAGCAGCGCGACACAGGGTCCCGGGGAGCTGTTTTTT. This gives the protein CASSATQGPGELFF.

This chain uses TRBV4-1 with TRBJ2-1, with 10 positions matching TRBD1. The germline V gene encodes CDR1 MGHRA and CDR2 YSYEKL. Trimming removed 0 bases from V and 12 bases from J; junction bases left unmatched: 8. The CDR3 is 15 amino acids. CDR3 sequence reads: CASSQELTGGRGQFF. The DNA of the CDR3 is TGCGCCAGCAGCCAAGAACTGACAGGGGGCAGGGGGCAGTTCTTC.

This sequence joins TRBV4-1 and TRBJ1-3, with D unclear. This CDR3 has 15 residues. Germline CDR1 is MGHRA and CDR2 is YSYEKL. With 1 base removed from V and 0 bases from J, the gap between germline ends came to 7 bases. The CDR3 DNA is TGCGCCAGCAGCCAAGCCAGGCTCTCTGGAAACACCATATATTTT. Its translation: CASSQARLSGNTIYF.

V gene TRBV6-5 combines with J gene TRBJ2-7; D is possibly TRBD2 (6 bases). CDR1 and CDR2 (germline): MNHEY, SVGAGI. This CDR3 is built from 11 residues. The V end lost 6 bases, the J end lost 6 bases, and 9 bases lay between the germline ends. CDR3 sequence reads: CASRWGGEQYF. In nucleotides, the CDR3 is TGTGCCAGCAGATGGGGAGGCGAGCAGTACTTC.

The chain employs TRBV13 and TRBJ2-1, with 7 bases fitting TRBD1. This CDR3 has 14 residues. V was clipped by 0 bases and J by 8 bases; unmatched bases: 4. Germline loops: CDR1 PRHDT, CDR2 FYEKMQ (reference sequence). Here the CDR3 reads CASSLGTGIDEQFF. The CDR3 DNA reads as TGTGCCAGCAGCTTAGGGACAGGGATCGATGAGCAGTTCTTC.

CDR3 sequence: CASSLAGAGGYTF. CDR3 nucleotide sequence: TGCGCCAGCAGCTTGGCAGGGGCCGGGGGCTACACCTTC. V usage is TRBV5-1 and J usage is TRBJ1-2, with D perhaps matching TRBD1 (6 bases). CDR3 size: 13 residues. The germline gives CDR1 SGHRS, CDR2 YFSETQ. V was pared by 0 bases and J by 8 bases, with 11 bases between.

The J gene is TRBJ1-2, the V gene TRBV7-2, with TRBD1 matching over 7 bases. Germline assignment: CDR1 SGHTA and CDR2 FQGNSA. After removal of 5 bases from V and 4 bases from J, the junction contained 10 bases not matched to a gene. The CDR3 runs 15 residues. For the CDR3, the DNA is TGTGCCAGCAGCCCCCAGGGGGACAGACCCTATGGCTACACCTTC. This translates into CASSPQGDRPYGYTF.

The rearrangement joins TRBV6-2 or TRBV6-3 to TRBJ1-5; D unclear. V was clipped by 5 bases and J by 6 bases, with 11 bases between them. Germline V gives CDR1 MNHEY, CDR2 SVGEGT. The CDR3 extends over 13 amino acids. The DNA of the CDR3 is TGTGCCAGCAGTAGCCGGGAGGGTCAGCCCCAGCATTTT. This gives the protein CASSSREGQPQHF.

V and J are TRBV18 and TRBJ2-1; 10 nucleotides agree with TRBD2. The CDR3 extends over 18 amino acids. J lost 6 bases, V lost 3 bases, and 14 bases had no gene match. Germline CDR1 is KGHSH and CDR2 is LQKENI. The CDR3: CASSPSAPSGSTSNEQFF. The CDR3 bases are TGTGCCAGCTCACCTTCAGCCCCTAGCGGGAGCACTTCCAATGAGCAGTTCTTC.

This clone was found a few times. The J gene is TRBJ1-1, the V gene TRBV4-1, with TRBD1 matching 7 bases. Germline CDR1 and CDR2: MGHRA and YSYEKL. V shed 4 bases, J shed 2 bases, and the junction held 10 bases outside the gene matches. The CDR3 is 16 amino acids. CDR3 residues: CASSPRWQGGNTEAFF. CDR3 nucleotides: TGCGCCAGCAGCCCCCGGTGGCAGGGGGGTAACACTGAAGCTTTCTTT.

The chain links TRBV5-6 to TRBJ1-2, with D unclear. The germline V gene encodes CDR1 SGHDT and CDR2 YYEEEE. Trimming took 0 bases from V and 4 from J, leaving 13 bases between them. This CDR3 contains 15 residues. CDR3 nucleotides: TGTGCCAGCAGCTTGGTGGGAGGAGTGGGCTATGGCTACACCTTC. Translation gives CASSLVGGVGYGYTF.

Turning to this clone: The same CDR3 also results from other DNA sequences found in this sample. This rearrangement joins TRBV2 to TRBJ1-1; 7 positions match TRBD1. Germline V lookup: CDR1 SNHLY, CDR2 FYNNEI. This CDR3 spans 13 amino acids. With V trimmed by 4 bases and J by 2 bases, 1 base remained unmatched. This CDR3 is CASSGQGNTEAFF. Written as DNA, the CDR3 is TGTGCCAGCAGTGGACAGGGCAACACTGAAGCTTTCTTT. Full variable domain (missing parts from reference TRBV2 and TRBJ1-1): EPEVTQTPSHQVTQMGQEVILRCVPISNHLYFYWYRQILGQKVEFLVSFYNNEISEKSEIFDDQFSVERPDGSNFTLKIRSTKLEDSAMYFCASSGQGNTEAFFGQGTRLTVV.

This clone was observed a handful of times. The chain is built from TRBV6-1 and TRBJ2-7, with a weak D call TRBD2 (6 bases). The V and J ends lost 1 base and 2 bases respectively, with 15 bases between them. The germline V gene has CDR1 MNHNS and CDR2 SASEGT. The CDR3 is made up of 16 amino acids. The CDR3 nucleotides are TGTGCCAGCAGTGAAGGAAGAAGGCGGGGAGCCTACGAGCAGTACTTC. It yields the protein CASSEGRRRGAYEQYF.

CDR3 in amino acids: CASSLYGGPNTGELFF. Here the CDR3 DNA reads TGTGCCAGCAGCTTATACGGGGGGCCAAACACCGGGGAGCTGTTTTTT. The chain uses TRBV7-3 and TRBJ2-2; the D gene is possibly TRBD2 (7 bases). The V gene's germline CDR1 is SGHTA and CDR2 FQGTGA. The CDR3 has 16 amino acids. Between the trimmed V and J ends, which lost 2 bases and 2 bases, there was a span of 12 bases.

Regarding this clone: Other DNA sequences in this sample translate to the same CDR3. The chain recombines TRBV9 with TRBJ1-2, with 7 bases identical to TRBD1. Germline-derived CDR1 and CDR2 are SGDLS and YYNGEE. J gave up 8 bases and V 0 bases, and 4 bases lay outside the gene matches. The CDR3 runs to 13 residues. The CDR3 nucleotides read TGTGCCAGCAGCGTAGAGGGGGCCGGCGGCTACACCTTC. It encodes CASSVEGAGGYTF.